The present T cell receptor beta chain was sequenced within a study of beta chain features in type 1 diabetes. The CDR3 has 13 residues. V trimming: 7 bases; J trimming: 5 bases; junction bases outside the gene matches: 1. Germline lookup yields CDR1 MGHDK and CDR2 SYGVNS. This clone was seen more than once but under ten times. Its antigen is as yet unknown. Expressed TCRB transcripts were sequenced because the isolated RNA had all been reverse transcribed beforehand. Sequenced by immunoSEQ multiplex PCR; TCRdb stores in-frame clones only, minus some. Counted here are around 690,000 clones, roughly 12% occurring once; the ten biggest clones make up around 0.12%. Study-level points and caveats: The study found moderately but significantly shorter TCRB CDR3s in all four CD4+ subsets of Type 1 diabetes patients.

This TCR came from a young man with type 1 diabetes. This chain joins TRBV25-1 and TRBJ1-4, with 10 bases lining up with TRBD1. The sequencing sample was made of naive CD4+ T cells from blood. The CDR3 here is CASMGQGNEKLFF. DNA of the CDR3: TGTGCCAGCATGGGACAGGGGAATGAAAAACTGTTTTTT.